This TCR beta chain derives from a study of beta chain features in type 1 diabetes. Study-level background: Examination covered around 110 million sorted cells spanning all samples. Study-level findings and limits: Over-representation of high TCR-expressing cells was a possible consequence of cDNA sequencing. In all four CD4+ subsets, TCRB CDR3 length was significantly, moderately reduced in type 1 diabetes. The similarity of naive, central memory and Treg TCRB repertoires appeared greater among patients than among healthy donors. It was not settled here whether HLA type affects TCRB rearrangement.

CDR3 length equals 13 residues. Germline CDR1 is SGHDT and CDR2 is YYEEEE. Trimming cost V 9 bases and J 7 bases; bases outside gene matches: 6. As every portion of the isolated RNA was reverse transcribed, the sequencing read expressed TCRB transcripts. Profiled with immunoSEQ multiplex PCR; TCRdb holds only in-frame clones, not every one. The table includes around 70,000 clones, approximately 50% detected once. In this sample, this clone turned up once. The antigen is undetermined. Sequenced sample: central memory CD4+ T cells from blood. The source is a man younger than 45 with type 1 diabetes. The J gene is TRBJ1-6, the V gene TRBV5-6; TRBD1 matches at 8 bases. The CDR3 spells CATQGQENSPLHF. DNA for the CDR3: TGTGCCACCCAGGGACAGGAAAATTCACCCCTCCACTTT.